The entry that follows covers one T cell receptor beta chain sequence. Its antigen is still unknown. TCRdb independently ran MiXCR on the RT-PCR reads; one entry per CDR3 protein. The sample contains some 500,000 distinct CDR3 sequences, 10% to 15% of which appear only once. CDR3 length: 18 residues. This entry belongs to a study of response to subunit inactivated influenza vaccine. General observations from the study: Authors suggested seasonal influenza vaccinations each recruit few new T cells.

Specimen: PBMCs from blood, collected roughly 45 days after vaccination. This chain joins TRBV21-1 and TRBJ2-3; the table's D call of TRBD2 was not tested on the DNA. TRBV21-1 is a recognized pseudogene. This TCR came from a man aged 50-59 years who received an inactivated influenza vaccine. The CDR3 DNA reads as TGTGCCAGCAGCAACACCAGAATAGCGGGAGATCGGACAGATACGCAGTATTTT. Encoded protein: CASSNTRIAGDRTDTQYF.